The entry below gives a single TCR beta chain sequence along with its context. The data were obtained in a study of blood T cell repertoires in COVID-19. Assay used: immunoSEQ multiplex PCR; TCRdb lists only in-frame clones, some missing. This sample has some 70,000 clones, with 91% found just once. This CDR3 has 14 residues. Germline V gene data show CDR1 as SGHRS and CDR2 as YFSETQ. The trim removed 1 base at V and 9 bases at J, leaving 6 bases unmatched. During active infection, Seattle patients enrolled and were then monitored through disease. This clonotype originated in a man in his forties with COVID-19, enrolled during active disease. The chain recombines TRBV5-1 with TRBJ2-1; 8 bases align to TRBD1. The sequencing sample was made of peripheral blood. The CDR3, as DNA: TGCGCCAGCAGCTTGCAGGGGGCGTCTAGTGAGCAGTTCTTC. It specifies CASSLQGASSEQFF.